These 18 T cell receptor beta chains were all obtained from the same sample, sequenced in a study of CD8 T cells in Susac syndrome. The RNA, about 0.45 to 1 ug, was put through reverse transcription using random hexamers. TCRdb called the immunoSEQ multiplex PCR reads again in MiXCR, with one record for every CDR3 protein. The data contain 77,000 or so distinct CDR3 sequences, just over 90% of them singletons. Sequences were obtained from CD4+ T cells from PBMCs. These receptors all stem from a human donor with Susac syndrome.

This chain uses TRBV30 with TRBJ2-5, with 7 nucleotides matching TRBD1. Germline V gene sequence: CDR1 GTSNPN, CDR2 SVGIG (reference sequence). Trimming took 4 bases from V and 5 from J; bases not matched to a gene: 10. This CDR3 comprises 14 residues. CDR3 nucleotides: TGTGCCTGGAATCAACAGGGGATTAGGGAGACCCAGTACTTC. Protein: CAWNQQGIRETQYF.

The chain recombines TRBV20-1 with TRBJ1-2; TRBD1 might be the D (6 bases). The CDR3 covers 17 residues. V lost 0 bases and J 2 bases, leaving 19 bases between the germline ends. Germline V gene data show CDR1 as DFQATT and CDR2 as SNEGSKA (reference sequence). CDR3 nucleotide sequence: TGCAGTGCTAGAGATCACGGGGGGGACACCTCAAACTATGGCTACACCTTC. This sequence encodes CSARDHGGDTSNYGYTF.

The V gene is TRBV9, the J gene TRBJ2-2, with no clear D. The CDR3 contains 13 residues. The V end was cut by 0 bases, the J end by 8 bases, with 8 bases between. The germline gives CDR1 SGDLS, CDR2 YYNGEE. The CDR3 DNA follows: TGTGCCAGCAGCGTAGACCCCGATGGGGAGCTGTTTTTT. Amino acids: CASSVDPDGELFF.

The chain joins TRBV27 to TRBJ2-4; no definite D call. This CDR3 contains 17 residues. V gave up 1 base and J gave up 0 bases, with 13 bases separating them. In germline, CDR1 is MNHEY, CDR2 SMNVEV (reference sequence). The CDR3 loop reads CASSLYSSNLAKNIQYF. CDR3 in DNA: TGTGCCAGCAGTTTATATTCCAGCAACCTAGCCAAAAACATTCAGTACTTC.

Worth noting for this clonotype: A read error may produce the germline difference seen at one junction end. The genes are TRBV10-3 and TRBJ1-1; D might be TRBD1 (6 bases). CDR3 length: 15 amino acids. Germline V gene lookup returns CDR1 ENHRY and CDR2 SYGVKD. CDR3 DNA sequence: TGCGCCATCAGTGAACTGGCAAGGGGGGGCAGGGAAGCTTTCTTT. Translating gives CAISELARGGREAFF.

The chain joins TRBV5-1 to TRBJ1-2; no clear D. The CDR3 length is 13 residues. Per the germline V gene, CDR1 is SGHRS and CDR2 is YFSETQ. The V end lost 0 bases, the J end lost 8 bases, and 11 bases lay between the germline ends. The CDR3 sequence is CASSLDRRWGYTF. CDR3 DNA: TGCGCCAGCAGCTTGGACCGGCGGTGGGGCTACACCTTC.

J is TRBJ2-2 and V is TRBV6-4; a weak D match, TRBD1 (6 bases). Germline CDR1 MRHNA, CDR2 SNTAGT. The CDR3 runs 14 residues. The V and J ends lost 8 bases and 0 bases respectively, with 10 bases between them. The CDR3 DNA follows: TGTGCCAGCGGACGGGACACGAACACCGGGGAGCTGTTTTTT. Translation gives CASGRDTNTGELFF.

CDR3 region: CASSTWGSGFADTQYF. CDR3 in DNA: TGTGCCAGCAGCACCTGGGGTAGTGGGTTCGCAGATACGCAGTATTTT. The chain carries TRBV7-9 and TRBJ2-3; D gene uncertain. V dropped 5 bases and J dropped 4 bases, with 19 bases sitting between them. Germline V gives CDR1 SEHNR, CDR2 FQNEAQ (reference sequence). The CDR3 has 16 amino acids.

The chain joins TRBV20-1 to TRBJ1-4; D perhaps matches TRBD1 (5 bases). The V and J ends lost 7 bases and 5 bases respectively, with 11 bases between them. The CDR3 is 12 amino acids. CDR1 is DFQATT, CDR2 SNEGSKA, per germline (reference sequence). CDR3 nucleotide sequence: TGCAGTGTCCGGGGGATAAATGAAAAACTGTTTTTT. Amino acids: CSVRGINEKLFF.

The chain links TRBV30 to TRBJ1-5, with 12 bases matching TRBD1. V lost 0 bases and J lost 6; bases outside the gene matches: 12. The CDR3 covers 18 residues. Germline CDR1 reads GTSNPN; CDR2 reads SVGIG (reference sequence). CDR3 loop: CAWSVGQGAQSRGQPQHF. The CDR3 DNA reads as TGTGCCTGGAGTGTGGGACAGGGGGCGCAAAGCAGGGGTCAGCCCCAGCATTTT. The complete variable domain, with remaining parts taken from reference TRBV30 and TRBJ1-5, reads SQTIHQWPATLVQPVGSPLSLECTVEGTSNPNLYWYRQAAGRGLQLLFYSVGIGQISSEVPQNLSASRPQDRQFILSSKKLLLSDSGFYLCAWSVGQGAQSRGQPQHFGDGTRLSIL.

This rearrangement joins TRBV7-9 to TRBJ2-5; D is unclear. The V end lost 5 bases, the J end lost 4 bases, and 11 bases lay between the germline ends. The CDR3 runs to 13 residues. Germline V lookup: CDR1 SEHNR, CDR2 FQNEAQ (reference sequence). This CDR3 is CASSLRRPETQYF. CDR3 coding DNA: TGTGCCAGCAGCCTTAGGCGTCCAGAGACCCAGTACTTC.

The CDR3 region has the DNA TGCAGTGCCGAACTTAGCGGGGGATTCAATGAGCAGTTCTTC. Amino acid sequence: CSAELSGGFNEQFF. The chain has TRBV20-1 and TRBJ2-1; 9 bases are a match to TRBD2. The germline V gene has CDR1 DFQATT and CDR2 SNEGSKA (reference sequence). Losses at the gene ends were 6 bases for V and 6 bases for J; bases not matched to a gene: 9. The CDR3 spans 14 residues.

The J gene is TRBJ2-7, the V gene TRBV18; D gene unclear. In germline, CDR1 is KGHSH, CDR2 LQKENI. This CDR3 is built from 14 residues. V dropped 3 bases and J dropped 6 bases, with 15 bases sitting between them. CDR3 in DNA: TGTGCCAGCTCACCGATGCAGGCAGTCGGCGAGCAGTACTTC. Translated, it gives CASSPMQAVGEQYF.

The chain carries TRBV7-2 and TRBJ1-1, with a possible D match to TRBD1 (5 bases). The length of the CDR3 is 16 residues. The germline V gene has CDR1 SGHTA and CDR2 FQGNSA. The V and J ends lost 4 bases and 0 bases respectively, with 15 bases between them. The CDR3 region is CASSSRGGSLNTEAFF. In nucleotides, the CDR3 is TGTGCCAGCAGCTCCCGGGGGGGGTCTCTGAACACTGAAGCTTTCTTT.

V gene TRBV7-9 combines with J gene TRBJ1-6; no reliable D call. CDR3 length: 14 residues. V was clipped by 7 bases and J by 2 bases, with 9 bases between them. The germline gives CDR1 SEHNR, CDR2 FQNEAQ (reference sequence). DNA of the CDR3: TGTGCCAGCAACTCCGGGACCTATAATTCACCCCTCCACTTT. Protein: CASNSGTYNSPLHF.

This clonotype was observed a single time. The V call is TRBV29-1, the J call TRBJ2-7, with D possibly matching TRBD2 (7 bases). Germline V gene data show CDR1 as SQVTM and CDR2 as ANQGSEA. V was pared by 7 bases and J by 11 bases, with 21 bases between. CDR3 length: 12 amino acids. CDR3 region: CSALPLTGREYF. Written as DNA, the CDR3 is TGCAGCGCCCTCCCACTTACAGGGAGGGAGTACTTC.

This clonotype came up a few times. CDR3 sequence reads: CASSQGGNQPQHF. CDR3 coding DNA: TGTGCCAGCAGCCAAGGGGGCAATCAGCCCCAGCATTTT. The chain couples TRBV3-1 to TRBJ1-5; the D is unclear. The CDR3 is 13 residues long. Germline V gene lookup returns CDR1 LGHDT and CDR2 YNNKEL (reference sequence). The V gene lost 1 base and the J gene lost 2 bases, with 3 bases spanning the gap.

This chain links TRBV3-1 with TRBJ2-4; D not certain. Trimming removed 0 bases at V and 0 bases at J, with 6 bases between. This CDR3 is 15 amino acids long. Germline V gene sequence: CDR1 LGHDT, CDR2 YNNKEL (reference sequence). The DNA of the CDR3 is TGTGCCAGCAGCCAAGAATCCCTAGCCAAAAACATTCAGTACTTC. Translation gives CASSQESLAKNIQYF.